The 11 T cell receptor beta chains in this list originate from one sample, sequenced in a study of cytomegalovirus exposure and HLA in healthy donors. Primers: 60 Vbeta forward and 13 Jbeta reverse. Some clones are missing from TCRdb's copy, which holds only in-frame ones; the method was immunoSEQ multiplex PCR. This sample has 100,000 to 150,000 clones; about 80% occur once, and the top ten carry around 3.6%. The material sequenced was PBMCs. The receptor source for this set is a man aged 25 to 40 in good health and CMV-seronegative.

This clone has a handful of counts. The chain employs TRBV6-5 and TRBJ1-2; no definite D call. Between the trimmed V and J ends, which lost 10 bases and 5 bases, there was a span of 17 bases. The CDR3 loop spans 13 amino acids. Germline V CDR1 and CDR2: MNHEY, SVGAGI. Here the CDR3 DNA reads TGTGCCACTGTCCCCGGGAATGGGTATGGCTACACCTTC. Residues: CATVPGNGYGYTF.

About this clone: The germline gene is not matched at one end of the junction; a read error may be the cause. The chain carries TRBV7-3 and TRBJ1-1; D not resolved. The CDR3 runs to 16 residues. CDR1 and CDR2 from the germline V gene are SGHTA and FQGTGA. The CDR3 reads CASSLRRTGLNTEDFF. CDR3 nucleotide sequence: TGTGCCAGCAGCTTACGGAGGACGGGATTGAACACTGAAGATTTCTTT.

V usage is TRBV5-1 and J usage is TRBJ2-3; 10 nucleotides line up with TRBD2. J was trimmed by 1 base and V by 2 bases; bases with no gene match: 4. Germline CDR1 and CDR2: SGHRS and YFSETQ. CDR3 size: 16 residues. This chain's CDR3 is CASSFGLAVGTDTQYF. In DNA form, the CDR3 reads TGCGCCAGCAGCTTCGGACTAGCGGTTGGCACAGATACGCAGTATTTT.

The CDR3 DNA sequence: TGTGCCAGCAGCCGCTATGGGACACCGAATCAGCCCCAGCATTTT. Translation gives CASSRYGTPNQPQHF. The J gene is TRBJ1-5, the V gene TRBV6-5, with a tentative D call TRBD1 (6 bases). This CDR3 comprises 15 residues. V was trimmed by 6 bases and J by 4 bases, leaving 16 bases between them. Germline CDR1 and CDR2: MNHEY and SVGAGI.

The rearrangement uses TRBV18 and TRBJ1-3; TRBD1 is a possible D gene (5 bases). The V end was cut by 0 bases, the J end by 0 bases, with 15 bases between. The CDR3 covers 18 residues. Germline CDR1 is KGHSH and CDR2 is LQKENI. CDR3 amino acids: CASSPPFRQSPSGNTIYF. As DNA, the CDR3 is TGTGCCAGCTCACCACCGTTCCGACAGTCACCCTCTGGAAACACCATATATTTT.

The chain employs TRBV5-1 and TRBJ2-1, with 9 positions matching TRBD1. Germline V gene sequence: CDR1 SGHRS, CDR2 YFSETQ. CDR3 size: 16 residues. J gave up 5 bases and V 4 bases, and 10 bases lay outside the gene matches. Written as DNA, the CDR3 is TGCGCCAGCAGCAGCGGGACAGGGTTCGGTGACAATGAGCAGTTCTTC. Translating it yields CASSSGTGFGDNEQFF.

The V and J genes are TRBV28 and TRBJ1-5; the match to TRBD1 covers 9 bases. Germline V gene data show CDR1 as MDHEN and CDR2 as SYDVKM. The ends lost 6 bases at V and 7 bases at J; junction bases unmatched: 10. CDR3 size: 15 residues. Written as DNA, the CDR3 is TGTGCCAGCAGCTACGGGACAGGGATTTTGCAGCCCCAGCATTTT. Translation: CASSYGTGILQPQHF.

The chain is built from TRBV11-3 and TRBJ2-1, with 9 bases matching TRBD2. V dropped 4 bases and J dropped 6; count of bases not matched to a gene: 1. In germline, CDR1 is SGHNT, CDR2 YENEEA. The length of the CDR3 is 13 residues. The CDR3 here is CASSSGLANEQFF. The CDR3 DNA sequence: TGTGCCAGCAGCTCGGGACTAGCCAATGAGCAGTTCTTC.

V gene TRBV9 combines with J gene TRBJ1-1; the D gene is possibly TRBD1 (5 bases). Germline assignment: CDR1 SGDLS and CDR2 YYNGEE. CDR3 size: 13 residues. Trimming stripped 3 bases from V and 5 bases from J, with 11 bases between. CDR3 in amino acids: CASSGRQGTEAFF. The CDR3, as DNA: TGTGCCAGCAGCGGCCGGCAGGGAACTGAAGCTTTCTTT. Combining the CDR3 with reference TRBV9 and TRBJ1-1 gives the whole variable domain DSGVTQTPKHLITATGQRVTLRCSPRSGDLSVYWYQQSLDQGLQFLIQYYNGEERAKGNILERFSAQQFPDLHSELNLSSLELGDSALYFCASSGRQGTEAFFGQGTRLTVV.

This clone appeared a few times. V is TRBV14 and J is TRBJ1-1; D is uncertain. This CDR3 has 14 amino acids. Germline CDR1 is SGHDN and CDR2 is FVKESK. V was trimmed by 0 bases and J by 3 bases, leaving 8 bases between them. CDR3 bases: TGTGCCAGCAGCCAAGATAGCGGTTACACTGAAGCTTTCTTT. It yields the protein CASSQDSGYTEAFF.

For this clone: One end of the junction does not line up with germline, which may come from a read error. J is TRBJ1-4 and V is TRBV27, with 7 bases identical to TRBD1. The CDR3 loop spans 15 amino acids. Germline V CDR1 and CDR2: MNHEY, SMNVEV (reference sequence). The CDR3 coding sequence is TGTGCCAGCAGCTTGTACAGGGGAGGAAATGCAAAACTGTTTTTT. This sequence encodes CASSLYRGGNAKLFF.